This T cell receptor beta chain was identified in a study of OX40 agonist ivuxolimab in advanced cancers. Study background: As their treatment, patients were administered ivuxolimab, an agonistic anti-OX40 (CD134) antibody.

From germline, CDR1 is SGHKS and CDR2 YYEKEE (reference sequence). V was cut by 2 bases and J by 2 bases, with 11 bases left in between. CDR3 size: 16 residues. Profiled with immunoSEQ multiplex PCR; TCRdb holds only in-frame clones, not every one. The top ten clones hold around 9.9% of a sample with 55,000 to 75,000 clones, roughly 85% of them seen once. The receptor was isolated from an adult with an advanced solid tumor such as melanoma, head and neck, liver or kidney cancer. The chain has TRBV5-5 and TRBJ1-6; no clear D gene. Sequencing was performed on CD4+ or CD8+ T cells sorted from blood, taken in a trial of the OX40 agonist ivuxolimab. As DNA, the CDR3 is TGTGCCAGCAGCTTATCTTGGTCGCCCTATAATTCACCCCTCCACTTT. This translates into CASSLSWSPYNSPLHF.